This TCR beta chain was profiled in a study of blood T cell repertoires in COVID-19. Background on the study: Italy, Spain and the United States were the sources of the convalescent and acute COVID-19 samples. PBMCs, B-cell-depleted T cells, or T cells provided the cDNA or gDNA that made up the material.

CDR3 length: 14 amino acids. V shed 7 bases and J 2 bases; nucleotides not matched to a gene: 6. CDR1 is LNHDA and CDR2 is SQIVND in the germline V gene (reference sequence). In the original analysis: Amplification of reference gene primers provided the estimated nucleated cell counts. The assay was immunoSEQ multiplex PCR, and TCRdb's table has in-frame clones only and misses some. That table supplies the V and J calls and clone size; D and trimming were determined from the DNA. The sample yields 200,000 or so clones, approximately 83% seen once. The chain joins TRBV19 to TRBJ2-7; 9 bases line up with TRBD2. The sequence was obtained from a woman under 40 who had recovered from COVID-19. Specimen: peripheral blood. This chain's CDR3 is CASTGSGRPYEQYF. Here the CDR3 DNA reads TGTGCCAGTACCGGTAGCGGGAGACCCTACGAGCAGTACTTC.